The clone carrying this TCR beta chain was counted only a few times. TCRdb re-called the RT-PCR reads with MiXCR, one entry per CDR3 protein. The sample holds around 760,000 distinct CDR3 sequences; about 15% are singletons and the top ten take 5.5% to 8%. This sample is part of a study of response to subunit inactivated influenza vaccine. V shed 4 bases and J shed 2 bases, with 14 bases lying between them. CDR1 is SGHTA and CDR2 is FQGNSA in the germline V gene. This CDR3 has 15 residues. J is TRBJ1-1 and V is TRBV7-2; D ambiguous. This TCR was sampled from a man aged 50 to 59 who received an inactivated influenza vaccine. Sequenced material: PBMCs from blood, taken 14 days before vaccination. The CDR3 is CASSSEANTNTEAFF. CDR3 in DNA: TGTGCCAGCAGCTCGGAGGCCAATACCAACACTGAAGCTTTCTTT.